This T cell receptor beta chain was observed in a study of shared clonotypes between healthy human individuals. Findings of the study overall: Relative to memory subsets, naive subsets generally showed larger estimated richness. Shared clonotypes across all four donors exceeded non-shared ones in generation probability.

In the study's own analysis: Filtering differed because ImmunoSEQ produced junction-only sequences that carried no quality scores. Assay used: immunoSEQ multiplex PCR; TCRdb lists only in-frame clones, some missing. Clonal size and the V and J genes are those of that table, whereas D and trimming came from the DNA. This table has some 2,500,000 clones, roughly 93% appearing once. On this clone: Its antigen is unidentified.

The donor population consisted of healthy HIV-negative adults with no recent acute infections or vaccinations. Trimming removed 3 bases from V and 4 bases from J; junction bases left unmatched: 6. Germline loops: CDR1 ENHRY, CDR2 SYGVKD. The CDR3 has 15 amino acids. V is TRBV10-3 and J is TRBJ1-1; 9 bases match TRBD1. This clonotype originated in a man younger than 35 in good health. Some clones in this sample may be carry-over from other donors' samples. Material: naive CD4+ T cells from PBMCs. Subset in this sample: CD45RA+ positively selected. The CDR3 is CAISELTGGITEAFF. CDR3 bases: TGTGCCATCAGTGAACTTACAGGGGGCATCACTGAAGCTTTCTTT.